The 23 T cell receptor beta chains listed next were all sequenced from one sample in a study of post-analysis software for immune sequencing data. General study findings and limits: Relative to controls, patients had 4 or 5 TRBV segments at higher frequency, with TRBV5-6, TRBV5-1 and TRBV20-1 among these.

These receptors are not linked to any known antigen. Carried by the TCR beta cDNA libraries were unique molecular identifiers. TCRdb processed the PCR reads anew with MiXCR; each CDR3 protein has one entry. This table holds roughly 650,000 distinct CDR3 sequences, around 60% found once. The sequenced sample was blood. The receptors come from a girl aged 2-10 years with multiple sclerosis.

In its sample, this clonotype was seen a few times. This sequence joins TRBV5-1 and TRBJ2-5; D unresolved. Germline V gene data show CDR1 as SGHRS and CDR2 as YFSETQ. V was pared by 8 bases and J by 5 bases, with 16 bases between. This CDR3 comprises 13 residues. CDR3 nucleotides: TGCGCCAGTCACGCTGGGGATTGGGAGACCCAGTACTTC. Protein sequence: CASHAGDWETQYF.

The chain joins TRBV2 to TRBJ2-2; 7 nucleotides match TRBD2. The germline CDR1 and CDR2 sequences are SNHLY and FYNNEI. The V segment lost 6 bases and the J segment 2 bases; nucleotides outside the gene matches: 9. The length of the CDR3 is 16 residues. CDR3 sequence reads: CASRFDGGGNTGELFF. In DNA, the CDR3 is TGTGCCAGCAGATTCGATGGCGGGGGAAACACCGGGGAGCTGTTTTTT.

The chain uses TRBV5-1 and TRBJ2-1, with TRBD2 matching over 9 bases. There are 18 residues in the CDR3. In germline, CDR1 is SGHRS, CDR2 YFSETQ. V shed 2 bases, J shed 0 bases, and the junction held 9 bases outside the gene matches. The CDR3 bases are TGCGCCAGCAGCTTCGGCCCCAGACTAGCGGTCTCCTACAATGAGCAGTTCTTC. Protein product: CASSFGPRLAVSYNEQFF. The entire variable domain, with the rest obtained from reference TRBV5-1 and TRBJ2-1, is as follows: KAGVTQTPRYLIKTRGQQVTLSCSPISGHRSVSWYQQTPGQGLQFLFEYFSETQRNKGNFPGRFSGRQFSNSRSEMNVSTLELGDSALYLCASSFGPRLAVSYNEQFFGPGTRLTVL.

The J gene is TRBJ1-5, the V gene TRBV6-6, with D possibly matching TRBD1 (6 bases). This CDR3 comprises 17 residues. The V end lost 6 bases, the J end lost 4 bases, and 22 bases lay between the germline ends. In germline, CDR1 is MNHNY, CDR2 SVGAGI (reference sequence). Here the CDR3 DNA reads TGTGCCAGCAGCCTACCAGGGGCAGGCAGGGAGAATCAGCCCCAGCATTTT. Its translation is CASSLPGAGRENQPQHF.

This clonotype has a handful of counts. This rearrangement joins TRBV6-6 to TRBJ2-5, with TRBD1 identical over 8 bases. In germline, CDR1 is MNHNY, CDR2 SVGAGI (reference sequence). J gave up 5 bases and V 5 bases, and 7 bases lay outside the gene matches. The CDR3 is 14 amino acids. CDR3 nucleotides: TGTGCCAGCAGTCCACAGGGGGTTCGGGAGACCCAGTACTTC. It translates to CASSPQGVRETQYF.

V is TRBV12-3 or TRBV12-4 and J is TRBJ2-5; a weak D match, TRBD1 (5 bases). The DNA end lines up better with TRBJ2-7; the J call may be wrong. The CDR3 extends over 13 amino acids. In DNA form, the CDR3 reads TGTGCCAGCAGTTATGGGGCGAAGGTCGAGCAGTACTTC. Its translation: CASSYGAKVEQYF.

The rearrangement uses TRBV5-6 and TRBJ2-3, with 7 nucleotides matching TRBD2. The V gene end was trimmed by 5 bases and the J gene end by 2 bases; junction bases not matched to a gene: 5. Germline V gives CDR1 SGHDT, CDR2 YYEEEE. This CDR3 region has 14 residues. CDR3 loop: CASRTSGITDTQYF. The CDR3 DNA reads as TGTGCCAGCAGAACCAGCGGGATCACAGATACGCAGTATTTT.

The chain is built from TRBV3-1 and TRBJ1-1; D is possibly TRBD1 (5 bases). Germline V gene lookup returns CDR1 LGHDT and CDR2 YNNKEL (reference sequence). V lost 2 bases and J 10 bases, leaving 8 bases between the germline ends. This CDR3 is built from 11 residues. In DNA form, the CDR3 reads TGTGCCAGCAGCCAATGGGGCGGAGCTTTCTTT. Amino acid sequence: CASSQWGGAFF. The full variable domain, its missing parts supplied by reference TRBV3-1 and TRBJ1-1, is DTAVSQTPKYLVTQMGNDKSIKCEQNLGHDTMYWYKQDSKKFLKIMFSYNNKELIINETVPNRFSPKSPDKAHLNLHINSLELGDSAVYFCASSQWGGAFFGQGTRLTVV.

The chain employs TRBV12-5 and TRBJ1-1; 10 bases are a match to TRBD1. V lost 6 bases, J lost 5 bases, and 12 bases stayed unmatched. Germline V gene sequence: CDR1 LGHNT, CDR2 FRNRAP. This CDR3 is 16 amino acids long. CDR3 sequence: CASGPRQGAESTEAFF. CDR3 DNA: TGTGCTAGTGGCCCGAGACAGGGGGCTGAATCGACTGAAGCTTTCTTT.

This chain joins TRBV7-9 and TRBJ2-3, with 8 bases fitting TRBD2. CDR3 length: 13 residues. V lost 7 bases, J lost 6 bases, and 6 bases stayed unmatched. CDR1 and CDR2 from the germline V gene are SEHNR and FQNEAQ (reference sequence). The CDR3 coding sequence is TGTGCCAGCAAAGATAGCGGGACGGATACGCAGTATTTT. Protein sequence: CASKDSGTDTQYF.

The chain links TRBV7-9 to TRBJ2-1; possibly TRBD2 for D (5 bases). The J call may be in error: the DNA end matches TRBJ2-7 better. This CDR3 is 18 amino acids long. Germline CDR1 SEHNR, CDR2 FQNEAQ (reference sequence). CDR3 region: CASSLAKSGATEYNEQYF. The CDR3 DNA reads TGTGCCAGCAGCTTAGCGAAAAGCGGAGCCACGGAGTACAATGAGCAGTACTTC.

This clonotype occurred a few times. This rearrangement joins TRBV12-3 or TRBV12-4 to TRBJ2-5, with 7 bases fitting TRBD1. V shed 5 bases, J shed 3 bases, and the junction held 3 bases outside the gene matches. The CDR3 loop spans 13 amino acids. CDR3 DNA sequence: TGTGCCAGCAGTGCAACAGGGGAAGAGACCCAGTACTTC. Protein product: CASSATGEETQYF.

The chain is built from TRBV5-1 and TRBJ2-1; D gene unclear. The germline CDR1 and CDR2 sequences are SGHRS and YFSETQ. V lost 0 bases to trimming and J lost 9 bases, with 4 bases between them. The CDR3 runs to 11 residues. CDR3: CASSLESEQFF. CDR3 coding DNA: TGCGCCAGCAGCTTGGAGAGTGAGCAGTTCTTC.

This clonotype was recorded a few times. Here the CDR3 reads CASSPQRGDYEQYF. The CDR3, as DNA: TGCGCCAGCAGCCCCCAGCGGGGGGATTACGAGCAGTACTTC. This chain joins TRBV4-1 and TRBJ2-7; TRBD2 matches 9 bases. The CDR3 consists of 14 residues. V lost 4 bases, J lost 4 bases, and 5 bases stayed unmatched. Germline CDR1 and CDR2: MGHRA and YSYEKL.

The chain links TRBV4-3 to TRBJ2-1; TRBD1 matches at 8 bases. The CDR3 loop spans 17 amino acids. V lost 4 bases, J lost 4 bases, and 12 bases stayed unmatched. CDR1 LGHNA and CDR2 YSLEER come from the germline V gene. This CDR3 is CASSPMSGTGPYNEQFF. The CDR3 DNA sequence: TGCGCCAGCAGCCCTATGTCCGGGACAGGTCCATACAATGAGCAGTTCTTC.

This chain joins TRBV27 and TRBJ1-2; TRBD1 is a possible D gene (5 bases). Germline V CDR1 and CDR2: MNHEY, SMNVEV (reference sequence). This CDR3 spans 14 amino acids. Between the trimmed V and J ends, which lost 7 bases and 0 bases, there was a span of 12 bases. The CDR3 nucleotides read TGTGCCAGCACCACAGGCTCAGCTAACTATGGCTACACCTTC. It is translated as CASTTGSANYGYTF.

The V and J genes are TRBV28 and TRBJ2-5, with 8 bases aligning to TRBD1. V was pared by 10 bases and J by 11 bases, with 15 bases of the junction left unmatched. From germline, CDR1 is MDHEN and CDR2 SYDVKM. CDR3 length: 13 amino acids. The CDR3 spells CATRGQGAREQYF. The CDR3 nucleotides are TGTGCCACTAGGGGGCAGGGGGCACGTGAGCAGTACTTC.

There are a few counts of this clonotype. CDR3 amino acids: CASSFRQARTYNEQFF. DNA for the CDR3: TGCGCCAGCAGCTTCCGACAGGCCAGGACCTACAATGAGCAGTTCTTC. The chain is built from TRBV5-1 and TRBJ2-1; perhaps TRBD1 as D (6 bases). V was clipped by 2 bases and J by 2 bases, with 14 bases between them. From germline, CDR1 is SGHRS and CDR2 YFSETQ. The CDR3 length is 16 residues.

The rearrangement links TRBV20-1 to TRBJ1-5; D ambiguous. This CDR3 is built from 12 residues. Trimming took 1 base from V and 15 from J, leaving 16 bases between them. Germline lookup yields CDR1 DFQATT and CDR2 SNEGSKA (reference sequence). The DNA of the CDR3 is TGCAGTGCTAGAGGGGTGATTGAGGGAGTGCATTTT. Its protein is CSARGVIEGVHF.

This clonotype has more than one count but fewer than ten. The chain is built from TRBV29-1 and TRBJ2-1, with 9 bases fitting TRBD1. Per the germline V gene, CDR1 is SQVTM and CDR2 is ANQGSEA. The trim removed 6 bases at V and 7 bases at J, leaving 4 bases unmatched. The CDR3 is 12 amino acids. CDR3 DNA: TGCAGCGTCTCCGGGACAGGGAATGAGCAGTTCTTC. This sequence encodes CSVSGTGNEQFF.

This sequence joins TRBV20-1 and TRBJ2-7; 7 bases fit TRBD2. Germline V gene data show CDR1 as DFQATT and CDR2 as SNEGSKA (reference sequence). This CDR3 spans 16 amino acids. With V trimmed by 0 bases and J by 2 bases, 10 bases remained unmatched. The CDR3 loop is CSARDHRASGAYEQYF. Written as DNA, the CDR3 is TGCAGTGCTAGAGATCATCGGGCTAGCGGTGCCTACGAGCAGTACTTC.

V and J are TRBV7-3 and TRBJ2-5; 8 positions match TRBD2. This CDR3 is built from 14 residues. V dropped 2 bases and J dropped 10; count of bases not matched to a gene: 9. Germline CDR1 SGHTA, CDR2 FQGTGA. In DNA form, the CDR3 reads TGTGCCAGCAGCTTAGCCGGGGGGGACGGGGACCAGTACTTC. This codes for CASSLAGGDGDQYF.

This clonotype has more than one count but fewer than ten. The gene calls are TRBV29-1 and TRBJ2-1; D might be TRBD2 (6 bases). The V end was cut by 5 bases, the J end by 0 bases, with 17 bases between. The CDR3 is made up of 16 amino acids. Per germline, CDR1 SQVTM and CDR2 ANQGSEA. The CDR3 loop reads CSVSGTARSSYNEQFF. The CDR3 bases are TGCAGCGTTTCCGGGACTGCACGAAGCTCCTACAATGAGCAGTTCTTC.